In its sample, the clone carrying this TCR beta chain was seen once. The target antigen is unknown. Other DNA sequences of this sample code for an identical CDR3. These data come from a study of cytomegalovirus exposure and HLA in healthy donors. This CDR3 has 15 residues. Unmatched junction bases numbered 2, after V lost 2 bases and J lost 3 bases. Germline V gives CDR1 MNHNY, CDR2 SVGAGI (reference sequence). The study, taken as a whole, reports: Looking again later, the authors saw that most CMV-associated TCR beta chains seemed HLA-restricted.

Primers included in the PCR were 60 Vbeta and 13 Jbeta primers. Authors' processing steps: Per a later analysis, the number of unique TCR beta chains was some 75 million, of which around 9.9 million were shared. TCRdb's copy holds only in-frame clones and misses some; the assay was immunoSEQ multiplex PCR. V and J calls and clone size are given by that table; D and trimming were obtained from the DNA. This repertoire shows around 200,000 clones, more than 65% found once; its top ten account for roughly 1.5%. The sequence came from a man aged 45-65 years in good health and CMV-seronegative. The chain couples TRBV6-6 to TRBJ2-1; 9 bases fit TRBD2. Sequencing was performed on PBMCs. The CDR3 sequence is CASSYAGGNYNEQFF. DNA of the CDR3: TGTGCCAGCAGTTACGCGGGAGGGAACTACAATGAGCAGTTCTTC.